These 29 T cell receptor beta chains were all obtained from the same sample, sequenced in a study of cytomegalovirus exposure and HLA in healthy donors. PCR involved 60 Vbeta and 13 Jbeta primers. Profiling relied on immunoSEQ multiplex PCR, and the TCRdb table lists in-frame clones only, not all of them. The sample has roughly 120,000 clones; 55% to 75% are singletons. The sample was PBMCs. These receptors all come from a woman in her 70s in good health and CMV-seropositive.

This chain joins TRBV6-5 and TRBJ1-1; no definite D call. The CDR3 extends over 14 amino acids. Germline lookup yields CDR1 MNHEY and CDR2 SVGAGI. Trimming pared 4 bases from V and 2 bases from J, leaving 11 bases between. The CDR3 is CASSLRSLNTEAFF. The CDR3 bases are TGTGCCAGCAGTTTAAGGAGTCTAAACACTGAAGCTTTCTTT.

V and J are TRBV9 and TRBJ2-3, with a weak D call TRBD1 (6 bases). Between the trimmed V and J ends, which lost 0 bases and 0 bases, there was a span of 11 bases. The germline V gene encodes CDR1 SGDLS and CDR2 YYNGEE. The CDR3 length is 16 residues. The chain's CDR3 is CASSVVGATSTDTQYF. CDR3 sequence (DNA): TGTGCCAGCAGCGTAGTGGGGGCAACTAGCACAGATACGCAGTATTTT.

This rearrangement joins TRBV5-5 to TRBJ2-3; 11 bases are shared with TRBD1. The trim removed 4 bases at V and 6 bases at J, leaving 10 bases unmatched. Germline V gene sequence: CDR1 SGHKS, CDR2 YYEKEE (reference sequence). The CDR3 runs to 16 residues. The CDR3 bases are TGTGCCAGCAGCCCGGCCGGGACAGGGGGGCAGGATACGCAGTATTTT. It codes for CASSPAGTGGQDTQYF.

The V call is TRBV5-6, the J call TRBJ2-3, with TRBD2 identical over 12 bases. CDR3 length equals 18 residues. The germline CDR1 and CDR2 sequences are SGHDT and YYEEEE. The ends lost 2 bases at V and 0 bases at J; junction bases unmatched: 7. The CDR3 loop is CASSLLAGGRASTDTQYF. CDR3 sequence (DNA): TGTGCCAGCAGCTTACTAGCGGGGGGCCGTGCTAGCACAGATACGCAGTATTTT.

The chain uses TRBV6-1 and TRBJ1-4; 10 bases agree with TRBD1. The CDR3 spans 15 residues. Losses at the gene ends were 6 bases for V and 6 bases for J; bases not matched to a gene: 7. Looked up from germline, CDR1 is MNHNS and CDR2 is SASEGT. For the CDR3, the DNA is TGTGCCAGCAGAGCGAGGACAGGGGGAGATGAAAAACTGTTTTTT. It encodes CASRARTGGDEKLFF.

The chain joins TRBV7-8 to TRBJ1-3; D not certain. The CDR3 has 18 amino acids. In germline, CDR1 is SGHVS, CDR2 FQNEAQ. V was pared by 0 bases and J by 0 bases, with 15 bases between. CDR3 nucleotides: TGTGCCAGCAGCTTAGCCAGGTTAGGACTCAGCTCTGGAAACACCATATATTTT. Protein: CASSLARLGLSSGNTIYF.

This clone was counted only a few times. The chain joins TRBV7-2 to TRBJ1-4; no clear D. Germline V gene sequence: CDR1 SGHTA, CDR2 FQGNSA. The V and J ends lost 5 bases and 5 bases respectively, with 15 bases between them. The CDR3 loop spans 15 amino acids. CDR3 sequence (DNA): TGTGCCAGCAGCCGAAGCGGACTGAGGAATGAAAAACTGTTTTTT. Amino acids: CASSRSGLRNEKLFF.

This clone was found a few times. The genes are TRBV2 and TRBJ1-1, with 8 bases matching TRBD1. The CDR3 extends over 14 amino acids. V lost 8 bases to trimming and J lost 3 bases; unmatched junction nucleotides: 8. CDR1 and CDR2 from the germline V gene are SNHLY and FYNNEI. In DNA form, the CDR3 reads TGTGCCAGCCGAGACAGGGGCGAGGACACTGAAGCTTTCTTT. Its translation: CASRDRGEDTEAFF.

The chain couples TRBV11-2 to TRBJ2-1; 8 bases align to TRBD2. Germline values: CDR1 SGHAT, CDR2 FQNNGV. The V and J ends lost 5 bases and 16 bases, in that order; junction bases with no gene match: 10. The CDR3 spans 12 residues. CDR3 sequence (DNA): TGTGCCAGCAGCCGAGGGATGGGACTAGATTTCTTC. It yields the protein CASSRGMGLDFF. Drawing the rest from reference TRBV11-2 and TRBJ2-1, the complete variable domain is EAGVAQSPRYKIIEKRQSVAFWCNPISGHATLYWYQQILGQGPKLLIQFQNNGVVDDSQLPKDRFSAERLKGVDSTLKIQPAKLEDSAVYLCASSRGMGLDFFGPGTRLTVL.

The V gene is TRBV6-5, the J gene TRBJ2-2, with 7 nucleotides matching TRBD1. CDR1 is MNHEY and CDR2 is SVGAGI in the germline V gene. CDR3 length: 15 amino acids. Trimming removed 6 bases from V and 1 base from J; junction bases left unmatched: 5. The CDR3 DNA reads TGTGCCAGCAGCTGGACAGGAGGGAACACCGGGGAGCTGTTTTTT. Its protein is CASSWTGGNTGELFF.

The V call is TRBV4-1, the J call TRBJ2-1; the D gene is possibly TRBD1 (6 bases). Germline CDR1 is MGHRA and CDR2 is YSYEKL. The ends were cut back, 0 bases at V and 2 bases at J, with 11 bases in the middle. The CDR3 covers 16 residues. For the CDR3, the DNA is TGCGCCAGCAGCCAAGACGGAGGACAGCCCTACAATGAGCAGTTCTTC. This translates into CASSQDGGQPYNEQFF.

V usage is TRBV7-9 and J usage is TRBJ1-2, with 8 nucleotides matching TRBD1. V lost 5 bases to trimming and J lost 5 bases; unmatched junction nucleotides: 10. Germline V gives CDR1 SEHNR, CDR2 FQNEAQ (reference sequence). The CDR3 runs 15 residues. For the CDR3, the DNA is TGTGCCAGCAGCCCAGGGACAGGCCCTCGATATGGCTACACCTTC. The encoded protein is CASSPGTGPRYGYTF.

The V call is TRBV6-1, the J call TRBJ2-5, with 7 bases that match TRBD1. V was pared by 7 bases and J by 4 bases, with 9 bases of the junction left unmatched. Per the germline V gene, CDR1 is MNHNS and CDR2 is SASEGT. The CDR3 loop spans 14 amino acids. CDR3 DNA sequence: TGTGCCAGCATGAGGACAGGTTCGGGAGAGACCCAGTACTTC. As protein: CASMRTGSGETQYF.

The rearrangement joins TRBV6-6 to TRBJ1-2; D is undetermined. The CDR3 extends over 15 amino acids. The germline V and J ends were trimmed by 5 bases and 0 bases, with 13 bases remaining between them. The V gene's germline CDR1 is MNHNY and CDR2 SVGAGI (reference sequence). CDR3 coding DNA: TGTGCCAGCAGTGACATTGGAGGGACTAACTATGGCTACACCTTC. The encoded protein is CASSDIGGTNYGYTF.

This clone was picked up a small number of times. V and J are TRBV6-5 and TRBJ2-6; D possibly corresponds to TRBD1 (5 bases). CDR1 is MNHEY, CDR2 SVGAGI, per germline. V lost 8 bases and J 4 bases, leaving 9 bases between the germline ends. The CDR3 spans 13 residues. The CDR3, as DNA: TGTGCCAGCGGGGCTTCCGGGGCCAACGTCCTGACTTTC. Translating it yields CASGASGANVLTF.

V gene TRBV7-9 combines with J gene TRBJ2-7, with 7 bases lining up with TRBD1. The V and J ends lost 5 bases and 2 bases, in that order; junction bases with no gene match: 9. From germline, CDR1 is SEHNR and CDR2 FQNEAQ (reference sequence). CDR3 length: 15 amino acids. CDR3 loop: CASSTTTGLAYEQYF. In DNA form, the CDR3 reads TGTGCCAGCAGCACGACGACAGGGTTGGCCTACGAGCAGTACTTC.

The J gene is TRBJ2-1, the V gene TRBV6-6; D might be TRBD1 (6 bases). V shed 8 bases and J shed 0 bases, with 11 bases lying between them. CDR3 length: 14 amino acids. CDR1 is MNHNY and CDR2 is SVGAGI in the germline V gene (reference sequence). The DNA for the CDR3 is TGTGCCAGCTGGGACACGGGCTCCTACAATGAGCAGTTCTTC. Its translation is CASWDTGSYNEQFF.

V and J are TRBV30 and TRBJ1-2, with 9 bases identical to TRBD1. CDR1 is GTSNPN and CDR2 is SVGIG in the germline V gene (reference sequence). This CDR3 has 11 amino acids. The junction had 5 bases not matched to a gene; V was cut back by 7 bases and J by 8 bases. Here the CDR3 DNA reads TGTGCCTTCTACAGGGGGCGAGGCTACACCTTC. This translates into CAFYRGRGYTF. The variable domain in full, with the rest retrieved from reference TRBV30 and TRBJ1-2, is SQTIHQWPATLVQPVGSPLSLECTVEGTSNPNLYWYRQAAGRGLQLLFYSVGIGQISSEVPQNLSASRPQDRQFILSSKKLLLSDSGFYLCAFYRGRGYTFGSGTRLTVV.

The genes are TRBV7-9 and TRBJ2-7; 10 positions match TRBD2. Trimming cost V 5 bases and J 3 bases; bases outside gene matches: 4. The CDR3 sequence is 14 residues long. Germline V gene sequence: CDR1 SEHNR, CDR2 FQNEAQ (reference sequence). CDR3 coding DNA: TGTGCCAGCAGCCTTAGCGGGGGGTTCTACGAGCAGTACTTC. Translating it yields CASSLSGGFYEQYF.

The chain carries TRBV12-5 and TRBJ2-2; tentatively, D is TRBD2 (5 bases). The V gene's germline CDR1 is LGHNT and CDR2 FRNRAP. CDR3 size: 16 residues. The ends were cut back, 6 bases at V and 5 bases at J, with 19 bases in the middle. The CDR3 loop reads CASGLGVVTGTGELFF. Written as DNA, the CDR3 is TGTGCTAGTGGCCTCGGGGTGGTGACGGGTACCGGGGAGCTGTTTTTT.

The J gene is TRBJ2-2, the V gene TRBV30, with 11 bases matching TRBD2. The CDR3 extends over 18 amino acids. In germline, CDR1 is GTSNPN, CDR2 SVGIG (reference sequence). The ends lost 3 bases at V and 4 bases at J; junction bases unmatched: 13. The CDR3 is CAWRRAPFLAGGTGELFF. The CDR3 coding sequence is TGTGCCTGGAGGAGGGCCCCCTTCCTAGCGGGGGGCACCGGGGAGCTGTTTTTT. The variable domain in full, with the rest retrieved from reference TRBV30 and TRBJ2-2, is SQTIHQWPATLVQPVGSPLSLECTVEGTSNPNLYWYRQAAGRGLQLLFYSVGIGQISSEVPQNLSASRPQDRQFILSSKKLLLSDSGFYLCAWRRAPFLAGGTGELFFGEGSRLTVL.

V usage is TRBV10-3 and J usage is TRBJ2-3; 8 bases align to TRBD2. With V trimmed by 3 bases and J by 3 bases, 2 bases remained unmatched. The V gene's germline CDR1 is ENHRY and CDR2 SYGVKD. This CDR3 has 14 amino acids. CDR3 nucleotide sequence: TGTGCCATCAGTGAACGGGGGGGTACAGATACGCAGTATTTT. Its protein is CAISERGGTDTQYF.

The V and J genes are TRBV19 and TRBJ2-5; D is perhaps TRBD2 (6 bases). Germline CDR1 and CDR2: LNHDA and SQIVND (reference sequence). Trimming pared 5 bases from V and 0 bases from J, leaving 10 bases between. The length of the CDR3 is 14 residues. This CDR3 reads CASSERGYQETQYF. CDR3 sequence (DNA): TGTGCCAGTAGTGAACGGGGGTACCAAGAGACCCAGTACTTC. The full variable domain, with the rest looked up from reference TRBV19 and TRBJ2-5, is DGGITQSPKYLFRKEGQNVTLSCEQNLNHDAMYWYRQDPGQGLRLIYYSQIVNDFQKGDIAEGYSVSREKKESFPLTVTSAQKNPTAFYLCASSERGYQETQYFGPGTRLLVL.

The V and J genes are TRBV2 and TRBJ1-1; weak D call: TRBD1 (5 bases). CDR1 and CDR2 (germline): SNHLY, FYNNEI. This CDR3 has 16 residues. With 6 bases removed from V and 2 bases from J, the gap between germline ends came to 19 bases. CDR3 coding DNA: TGTGCCAGCAGCCCCGGGACTTTCGGTGGTAACACTGAAGCTTTCTTT. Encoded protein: CASSPGTFGGNTEAFF.

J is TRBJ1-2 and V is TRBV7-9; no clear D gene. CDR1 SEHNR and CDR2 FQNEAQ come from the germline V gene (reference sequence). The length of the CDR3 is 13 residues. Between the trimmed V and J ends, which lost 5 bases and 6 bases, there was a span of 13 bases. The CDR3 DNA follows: TGTGCCAGCAGCCTATCTGAGGGCAATGGCTACACCTTC. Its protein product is CASSLSEGNGYTF.

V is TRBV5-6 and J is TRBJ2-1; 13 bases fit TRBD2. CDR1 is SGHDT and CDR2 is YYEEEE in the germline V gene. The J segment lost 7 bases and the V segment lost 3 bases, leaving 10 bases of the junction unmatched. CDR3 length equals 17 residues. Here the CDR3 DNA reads TGTGCCAGCAGCTCCACCCGGGGACTAGCGGGACAGAATGAGCAGTTCTTC. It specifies CASSSTRGLAGQNEQFF.

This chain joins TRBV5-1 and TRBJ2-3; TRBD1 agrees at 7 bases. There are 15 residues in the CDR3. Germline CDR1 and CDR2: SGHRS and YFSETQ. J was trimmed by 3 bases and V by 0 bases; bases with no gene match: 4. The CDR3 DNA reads TGCGCCAGCAGCTTGGCAGGGGGTTGGACAGATACGCAGTATTTT. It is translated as CASSLAGGWTDTQYF.

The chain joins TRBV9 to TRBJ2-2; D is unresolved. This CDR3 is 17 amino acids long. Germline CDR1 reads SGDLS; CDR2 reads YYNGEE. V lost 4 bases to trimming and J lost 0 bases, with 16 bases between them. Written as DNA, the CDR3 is TGTGCCAGCAGCCCTCCAGGTGGAAGAGCGAACACCGGGGAGCTGTTTTTT. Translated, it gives CASSPPGGRANTGELFF.

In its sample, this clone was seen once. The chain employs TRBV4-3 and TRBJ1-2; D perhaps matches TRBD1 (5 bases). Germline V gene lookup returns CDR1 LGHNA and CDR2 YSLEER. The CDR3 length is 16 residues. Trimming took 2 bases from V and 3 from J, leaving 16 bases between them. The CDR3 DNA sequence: TGCGCCAGCAGCCAATCCAAGGGACTTAACTACTATGGCTACACCTTC. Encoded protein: CASSQSKGLNYYGYTF.